Sequencing of this TCR beta chain was carried out in a study of early T cells in non-severe SARS-CoV-2 infection. Study results and caveats: Using VDJdb, the matching emphasized anti-spike CD8 responses while missing private and CD4 specificities.

A single record per CDR3 protein comes from TCRdb applying MiXCR to the 5' RACE reads. The table records around 53,000 distinct CDR3 sequences, 8.5% to 10% of them present only once. The CDR3 totals 13 residues. CDR1 KGHSH and CDR2 LQKENI come from the germline V gene. Trimming removed 6 bases at V and 7 bases at J, with 13 bases between. This clonotype was seen ten or more times. Its cognate antigen is unknown. This TCR came from an adult who was a healthcare worker with PCR-confirmed SARS-CoV-2 infection or an uninfected control (not recorded which). Sequencing was performed on whole blood. V usage is TRBV18 and J usage is TRBJ1-5; D gene uncertain. As DNA, the CDR3 is TGTGCCAGCTCCCAAGGAATCGGCCAGCCCCAGCATTTT. It specifies CASSQGIGQPQHF. The full variable domain, its missing parts supplied by reference TRBV18 and TRBJ1-5, is NAGVMQNPRHLVRRRGQEARLRCSPMKGHSHVYWYRQLPEEGLKFMVYLQKENIIDESGMPKERFSAEFPKEGPSILRIQQVVRGDSAAYFCASSQGIGQPQHFGDGTRLSIL.